This T cell receptor beta chain was recorded in a study of T cells after somatic rescue of genetic block. In its sample, this clone was seen a few times. J gave up 9 bases and V 5 bases, and 13 bases lay outside the gene matches. The germline V gene encodes CDR1 SGHAT and CDR2 FQNNGV. This CDR3 contains 14 residues. Repertoires were generated with immunoSEQ multiplex PCR, while TCRdb's copy carries only in-frame clones and drops some. The sample has fewer than 150,000 clones; over 80% are singletons. The sequenced sample was peripheral blood mononuclear cells (PBMCs). V usage is TRBV11-2 and J usage is TRBJ2-7; 7 bases align to TRBD1. The origin of this receptor is a woman aged 18-35 years. As DNA, the CDR3 is TGTGCCAGCAGCCCGGAAAGACAGGGAACGGCGCAGTACTTC. Its protein product is CASSPERQGTAQYF.